The present TCR beta chain was sequenced within a study of cytomegalovirus exposure and HLA in healthy donors. The PCR employed 60 Vbeta primers together with 13 Jbeta primers. Libraries were prepared by immunoSEQ multiplex PCR; TCRdb keeps only in-frame clonotypes and omits some of them. The sample holds around 140,000 clones, 8.9% seen once. Points on this clone: Its antigen is currently unknown.

Points from the study as a whole: Whilst most TCR sequences proved rare, a subset of public TCRs occurred across many donors. The study labeled 150 to 200 TCR beta chains cytomegalovirus-associated. The authors later found most CMV-associated TCR beta chains appeared HLA-restricted. In terms of immune exposure information, only CMV serostatus was available.

The ends were cut back, 3 bases at V and 1 base at J, with 10 bases in the middle. This CDR3 has 15 residues. CDR1 and CDR2 (germline): MNHEY, SMNVEV (reference sequence). The sequencing sample was made of PBMCs. The TCR sequence derives from a woman between 40 and 55 years old in good health and CMV-seropositive. The chain links TRBV27 to TRBJ1-3; tentative D call: TRBD1 (5 bases). CDR3 residues: CASSLVGGSGNTIYF. CDR3 sequence (DNA): TGTGCCAGCAGTTTGGTCGGGGGGTCTGGAAACACCATATATTTT.